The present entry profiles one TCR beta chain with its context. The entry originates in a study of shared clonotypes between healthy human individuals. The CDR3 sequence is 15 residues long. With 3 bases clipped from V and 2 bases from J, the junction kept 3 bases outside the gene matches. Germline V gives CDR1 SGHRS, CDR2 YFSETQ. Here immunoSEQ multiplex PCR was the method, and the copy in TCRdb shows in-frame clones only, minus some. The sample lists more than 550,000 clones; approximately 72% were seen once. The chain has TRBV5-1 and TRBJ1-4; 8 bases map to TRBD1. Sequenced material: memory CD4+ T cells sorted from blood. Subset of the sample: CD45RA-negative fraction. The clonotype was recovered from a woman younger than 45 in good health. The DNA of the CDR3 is TGCGCCAGCAGCTACTCAGGGGGCACTAATGAAAAACTGTTTTTT. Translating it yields CASSYSGGTNEKLFF.